The 30 T cell receptor beta chains below were found in one sample sequenced in a study of T cells expressing NK-cell markers (dated by TCRdb to 2019 to 2021). The receptor library was made with 5' RACE. TCRdb shows the sequencer as Illumina HiSeq 2000. TCRdb reprocessed the public reads and reports one entry per CDR3 protein sequence, without DNA. The sample's own table lists approximately 150,000 distinct CDR3 sequences. The ten most abundant clones make up more than 10% of the sample. Input material: blood T cells: a sorted CD56 or NKG2C T cell subset, CD4+ or CD8+ T cells, or bulk PBMC T cells (not recorded which). These receptors all stem from a man younger than 30 in good health. Donor details come from another sample of the same person, matched by shared clones.

V is TRBV2 and J is TRBJ2-5; TCRdb calls TRBD1, which cannot be checked without DNA. Germline loops: CDR1 SNHLY, CDR2 FYNNEI. The CDR3 spans 13 residues. The CDR3 here is CASSAPGEETQYF.

V gene TRBV11-2 combines with J gene TRBJ2-5; the D call of TRBD2 rests on TCRdb alone, since no DNA is present to check it. The germline V gene has CDR1 SGHAT and CDR2 FQNNGV. The CDR3 spans 16 residues. This CDR3 reads CASSPGPQPKLETQYF.

The J gene is TRBJ2-5, the V gene TRBV2; TCRdb picks TRBD2, but there is no DNA to check that call. The CDR3 consists of 15 residues. Germline values: CDR1 SNHLY, CDR2 FYNNEI. The CDR3 sequence is CASSGSGRAGETQYF.

The V and J genes are TRBV7-9 and TRBJ2-6. The germline V gene encodes CDR1 SEHNR and CDR2 FQNEAQ (reference sequence). The CDR3 covers 12 residues. CDR3 in amino acids: CAGLPGANVLTF.

The chain recombines TRBV11-2 with TRBJ2-2; TCRdb calls TRBD1, which cannot be checked without DNA. Germline V lookup: CDR1 SGHAT, CDR2 FQNNGV. The CDR3 contains 16 residues. CDR3: CATRIRTGPNTGELFF.

The rearrangement joins TRBV29-1 to TRBJ2-7; TCRdb's D gene call, TRBD1, goes unchecked for lack of DNA. Germline-derived CDR1 and CDR2 are SQVTM and ANQGSEA. The CDR3 loop spans 12 amino acids. The CDR3 sequence is CSVEAQAYEQYF.

CDR3 sequence: CASSPGGSLYEQYF. This chain joins TRBV11-2 and TRBJ2-7; the TRBD1 assignment by TCRdb is unverifiable without DNA. The CDR3 loop spans 14 amino acids. Germline V gene sequence: CDR1 SGHAT, CDR2 FQNNGV.

This chain connects TRBV7-3 to TRBJ2-1; the TRBD1 assignment by TCRdb is unverifiable without DNA. The length of the CDR3 is 14 residues. CDR1 and CDR2 from the germline V gene are SGHTA and FQGTGA. Here the CDR3 reads CASSLMGGMVEQFF.

The chain joins TRBV27 to TRBJ2-1; TCRdb lists TRBD1, though no DNA is available to test this call. Germline V gene sequence: CDR1 MNHEY, CDR2 SMNVEV (reference sequence). CDR3 size: 15 residues. CDR3 region: CASSSTGIPSNEQFF.

The rearrangement joins TRBV6-5 to TRBJ1-1. The CDR3 is made up of 11 amino acids. Looked up from germline, CDR1 is MNHEY and CDR2 is SVGAGI. This chain's CDR3 is CASRTGITAFF.

CDR3 in amino acids: CASSPSTNTEAFF. V usage is TRBV16 and J usage is TRBJ1-1. This CDR3 contains 13 residues. CDR1 is KGHSY and CDR2 is FQNENV in the germline V gene.

V is TRBV12-3 or TRBV12-4 and J is TRBJ2-2. The CDR3 runs 16 residues. The CDR3 sequence is CASSQFIGQNTGELFF.

The chain is built from TRBV7-8 and TRBJ2-1; TCRdb lists TRBD2, though no DNA is available to test this call. This CDR3 has 15 amino acids. Germline loops: CDR1 SGHVS, CDR2 FQNEAQ. This CDR3 reads CASRGGSSGSTEQFF.

The chain has TRBV7-2 and TRBJ2-3; TCRdb designates TRBD2, a call that cannot be tested without DNA. CDR3 length: 15 amino acids. Germline V gives CDR1 SGHTA, CDR2 FQGNSA. The CDR3 spells CASSLDFAGSDTQYF.

V usage is TRBV9 and J usage is TRBJ2-3; TCRdb designates TRBD1, a call that cannot be tested without DNA. Germline lookup yields CDR1 SGDLS and CDR2 YYNGEE. The CDR3 runs 17 residues. CDR3: CASSVGLPGRHTDTQYF.

CDR3 sequence: CASSPLGLVTDTQYF. The V gene is TRBV12-3 or TRBV12-4, the J gene TRBJ2-3; TCRdb's assignment of TRBD1 cannot be checked, as there is no DNA. The CDR3 is made up of 15 amino acids.

The rearrangement uses TRBV15 and TRBJ2-2; the D call from TCRdb, TRBD2, cannot be confirmed without DNA. Germline CDR1 and CDR2: LNHNV and YYDKDF (reference sequence). There are 15 residues in the CDR3. The CDR3 sequence: CATRGPTGNTGELFF. The whole variable domain, filled in from reference TRBV15 and TRBJ2-2, reads DAMVIQNPRYQVTQFGKPVTLSCSQTLNHNVMYWYQQKSSQAPKLLFHYYDKDFNNEADTPDNFQSRRPNTSFCFLDIRSPGLGDTAMYLCATRGPTGNTGELFFGEGSRLTVL.

The rearrangement uses TRBV5-1 and TRBJ1-1; lacking DNA, the TRBD1 call made by TCRdb goes unchecked. Germline lookup yields CDR1 SGHRS and CDR2 YFSETQ. CDR3 size: 17 residues. The CDR3 reads CASSVGTTDPLNTEAFF.

This chain joins TRBV7-6 and TRBJ2-2; the D gene TCRdb calls, TRBD1, cannot be checked with no DNA. Germline CDR1 reads SGHVS; CDR2 reads FNYEAQ. The CDR3 consists of 17 residues. CDR3 loop: CASSLAPGTGRSGELFF.

The rearrangement links TRBV14 to TRBJ1-1; TCRdb's D call of TRBD1 is untestable without DNA. The CDR3 sequence is 14 residues long. Germline V gene sequence: CDR1 SGHDN, CDR2 FVKESK. The CDR3 sequence is CASSQFHRDGEAFF.

V gene TRBV12-3 or TRBV12-4 combines with J gene TRBJ2-5; TCRdb's D gene call, TRBD2, goes unchecked for lack of DNA. This CDR3 region has 12 residues. The CDR3 region is CASSAGQETQYF.

V is TRBV6-1 and J is TRBJ1-6. Germline CDR1 reads MNHNS; CDR2 reads SASEGT. The CDR3 totals 15 residues. Here the CDR3 reads CASSDEGSYNSPLHF.

This chain uses TRBV10-3 with TRBJ2-1; TCRdb proposes TRBD2, but this gene call is untestable without DNA. The germline V gene encodes CDR1 ENHRY and CDR2 SYGVKD. This CDR3 region has 15 residues. The CDR3 loop reads CAISPAGNSYNEQFF.

V and J are TRBV6-1 and TRBJ2-5; TCRdb reports TRBD2, a call that lacks DNA to check it against. Germline V lookup: CDR1 MNHNS, CDR2 SASEGT. The CDR3 spans 16 residues. The CDR3 sequence: CASSLLAGGGEETQYF.

The chain uses TRBV19 and TRBJ2-2; lacking DNA, the TRBD2 call made by TCRdb goes unchecked. The CDR3 contains 14 residues. Germline V gives CDR1 LNHDA, CDR2 SQIVND (reference sequence). The CDR3 reads CASSPTSPTGELFF.

The genes are TRBV6-6 and TRBJ2-7; the D call of TRBD1 rests on TCRdb alone, since no DNA is present to check it. Germline assignment: CDR1 MNHNY and CDR2 SVGAGI (reference sequence). The CDR3 consists of 11 residues. This chain's CDR3 is CAPGGEYEQYF.

V usage is TRBV12-3 or TRBV12-4 and J usage is TRBJ2-3; TCRdb lists TRBD1, though no DNA is available to test this call. CDR3 length: 17 amino acids. CDR3 region: CASSPAPGREGGKTQYF.

J is TRBJ1-1 and V is TRBV6-5; TCRdb's D call of TRBD1 is untestable without DNA. Per germline, CDR1 MNHEY and CDR2 SVGAGI. The CDR3 consists of 14 residues. The CDR3 region is CASSAQGFNTEAFF.

This chain links TRBV10-3 with TRBJ2-7. CDR1 ENHRY and CDR2 SYGVKD come from the germline V gene. The CDR3 loop spans 15 amino acids. CDR3 protein: CAISSRDRGSYEQYF.

The chain joins TRBV6-4 to TRBJ2-1. Germline CDR1 MRHNA, CDR2 SNTAGT. The CDR3 has 13 amino acids. The CDR3 here is CASSDSERTEQFF.